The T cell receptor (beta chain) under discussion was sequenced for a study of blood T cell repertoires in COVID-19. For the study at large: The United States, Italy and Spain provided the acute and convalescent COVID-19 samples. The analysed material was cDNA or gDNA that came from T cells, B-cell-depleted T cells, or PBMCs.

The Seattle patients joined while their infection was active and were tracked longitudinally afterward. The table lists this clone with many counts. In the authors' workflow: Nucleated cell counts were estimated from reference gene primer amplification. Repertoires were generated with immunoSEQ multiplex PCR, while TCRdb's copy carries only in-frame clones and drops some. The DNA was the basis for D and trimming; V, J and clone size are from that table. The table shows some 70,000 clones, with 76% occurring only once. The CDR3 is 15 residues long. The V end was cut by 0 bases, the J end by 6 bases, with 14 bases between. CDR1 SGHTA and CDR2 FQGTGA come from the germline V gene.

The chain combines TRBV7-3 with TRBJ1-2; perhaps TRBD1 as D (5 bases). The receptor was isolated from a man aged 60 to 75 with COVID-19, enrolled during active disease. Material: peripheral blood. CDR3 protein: CASSLTGAKWDGYTF. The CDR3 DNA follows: TGTGCCAGCAGCTTAACTGGGGCGAAGTGGGATGGCTACACCTTC.